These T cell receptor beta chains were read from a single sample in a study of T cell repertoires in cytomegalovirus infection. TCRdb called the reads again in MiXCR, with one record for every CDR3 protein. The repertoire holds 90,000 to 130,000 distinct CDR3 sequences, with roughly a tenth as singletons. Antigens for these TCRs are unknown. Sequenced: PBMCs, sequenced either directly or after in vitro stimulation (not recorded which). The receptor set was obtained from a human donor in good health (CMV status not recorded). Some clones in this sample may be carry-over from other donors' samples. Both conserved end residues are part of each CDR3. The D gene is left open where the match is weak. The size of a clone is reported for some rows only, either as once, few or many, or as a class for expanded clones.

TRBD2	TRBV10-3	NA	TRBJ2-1	TGTGCCATCAAGTCGAGACTAGCAGGCAATGAGCAGTTCTTC	CAIKSRLAGNEQFF
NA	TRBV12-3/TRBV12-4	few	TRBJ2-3	NA	CASSFLADTQYF
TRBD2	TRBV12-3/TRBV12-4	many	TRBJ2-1	TGTGCCAGCAACATTGGGACTAGCTTTGCCAATGAGCAGTTCTTC	CASNIGTSFANEQFF
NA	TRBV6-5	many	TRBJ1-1	TGTGCCAGCAGTTACGTGGGGATCGGGAACACTGAAGCTTTCTTT	CASSYVGIGNTEAFF
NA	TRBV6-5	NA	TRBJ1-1	TGTGCCAGCAGTTACTCACAGGGGAACACTGAAGCTTTCTTT	CASSYSQGNTEAFF
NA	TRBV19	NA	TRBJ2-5	TGTGCCAGTAGTAGCCTCTGGCGGAGGGAAGAGACCCAGTACTTC	CASSSLWRREETQYF
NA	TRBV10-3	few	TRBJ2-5	TGTGCCATCAATAGTGGGGCCCAAGAGACCCAGTACTTC	CAINSGAQETQYF
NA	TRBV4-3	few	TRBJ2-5	TGCGCCAGCAGCCAAGATAGACTAGGGGGAGGAGAGACCCAGTACTTC	CASSQDRLGGGETQYF
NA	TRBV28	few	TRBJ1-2	TGTGCCAGCAAAACTTCAACGGACCTCTACACCTTC	CASKTSTDLYTF
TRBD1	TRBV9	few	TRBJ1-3	TGTGCCAGCAGCGTATCAACCACCGGGACAGGGGATGGAAACACCATATATTTT	CASSVSTTGTGDGNTIYF
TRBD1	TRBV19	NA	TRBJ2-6	TGTGCCAGTAGTAAATCACAGGGGGCGCCGGGGGCCAACGTCCTGACTTTC	CASSKSQGAPGANVLTF
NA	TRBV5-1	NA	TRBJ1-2	TGCGCCAGCAGCTTGGGCCCCGATGGCTACACCTTC	CASSLGPDGYTF
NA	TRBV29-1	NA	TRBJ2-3	TGCAGCGTTGATAGCCTAGAGTCCGCAGATACGCAGTATTTT	CSVDSLESADTQYF
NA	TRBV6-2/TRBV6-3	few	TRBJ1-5	TGTGCCAGCAGTTACCTCAGCAATCAGCCCCAGCATTTT	CASSYLSNQPQHF
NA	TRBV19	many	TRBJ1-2	TGTGCCAGTAGTATAGATCTGCTGAGCGGCTACACCTTC	CASSIDLLSGYTF
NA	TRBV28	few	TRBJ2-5	TGTGCCAGCAGTTCACGAAGAGGGCGAGAGACCCAGTACTTC	CASSSRRGRETQYF
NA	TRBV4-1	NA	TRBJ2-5	TGCGCCAGCCGGCCTAGTGGGATATTTCGGGGGACCCAGTACTTC	CASRPSGIFRGTQYF
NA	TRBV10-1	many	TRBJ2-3	TGCGCCAGCAGTGAGTACTCCTTGGAGGCAGATACGCAGTATTTT	CASSEYSLEADTQYF
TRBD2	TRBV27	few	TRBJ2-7	TGTGCCAGCATCCGGATCGGCGGGAGGGTCAACGAGCAGTACTTC	CASIRIGGRVNEQYF
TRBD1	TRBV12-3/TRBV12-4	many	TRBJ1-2	TGTGCCAGCAGTCCGAAGGGACAGGGGGCTCACTATGGCTACACCTTC	CASSPKGQGAHYGYTF
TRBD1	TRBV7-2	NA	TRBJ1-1	TGTGCCAGCAGCCCCCAACAGGGGGCCATGAACACTGAAGCTTTCTTT	CASSPQQGAMNTEAFF
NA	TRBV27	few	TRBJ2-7	TGTGCCAGCAGTCCAACCTACGAGCAGTACTTC	CASSPTYEQYF
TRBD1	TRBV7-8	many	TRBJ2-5	TGTGCCAGCGAGGGACAGGGGGCGAAGACCCAGTACTTC	CASEGQGAKTQYF
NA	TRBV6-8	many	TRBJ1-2	TGTGCCAGCAGTTACTGTGGCTACACCTTC	CASSYCGYTF
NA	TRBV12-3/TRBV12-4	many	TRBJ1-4	TGTGCCAGCAGTTTAGACAGAGTGAATAATGAAAAACTGTTTTTT	CASSLDRVNNEKLFF
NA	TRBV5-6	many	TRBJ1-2	TGTGCCAGCAGCTTTCGCGGCAGGGGAGACTATGGCTACACCTTC	CASSFRGRGDYGYTF
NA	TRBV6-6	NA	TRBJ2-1	TGTGCCAGCAGAGCGACCAGAGTCAATGAGCAGTTCTTC	CASRATRVNEQFF
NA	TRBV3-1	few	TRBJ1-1	TGTGCCAGCAGAGTGTCGACTGACACTGAAGCTTTCTTT	CASRVSTDTEAFF
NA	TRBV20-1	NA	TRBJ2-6	TGCAGTGCCCACGCCCCAGCAGGGGCACTTTCCTCTGGGGCCAACGTCCTGACTTTC	CSAHAPAGALSSGANVLTF
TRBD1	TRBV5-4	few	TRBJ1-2	TGTGCCAGCAGCTGGGGACAGGGGGTTGACTATGGCTACACCTTC	CASSWGQGVDYGYTF
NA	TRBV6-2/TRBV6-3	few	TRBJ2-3	TGTGCCAGCAGTTACTCGCAGGAGGGTTTGACGCAGTATTTT	CASSYSQEGLTQYF
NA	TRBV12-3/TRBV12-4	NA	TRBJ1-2	TGTGCCAGCAGTGGGGTGGGGGGCCCCAATGGCTACACCTTC	CASSGVGGPNGYTF
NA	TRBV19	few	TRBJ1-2	TGTGCCAGTGGGGAAGGCTACACCTTC	CASGEGYTF
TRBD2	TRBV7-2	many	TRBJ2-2	TGTGCCAGCAGTTTGGGGGGGACGGGGGAGCTGTTTTTT	CASSLGGTGELFF
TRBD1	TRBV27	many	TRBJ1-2	TGTGCCAGCAGTCCAGGGACAGGAATTAACTATGGCTACACCTTC	CASSPGTGINYGYTF
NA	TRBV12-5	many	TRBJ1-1	TGTGCTAGTGGATCCGGGGGGTCCTCTGAAGCTTTCTTT	CASGSGGSSEAFF
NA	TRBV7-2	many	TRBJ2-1	TGTGCCAGCAGCCCAAGGGGGGTCTACAATGAGCAGTTCTTC	CASSPRGVYNEQFF
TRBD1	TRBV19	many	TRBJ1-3	TGTGCCAGCTACCCCGGCGGGACAGCTGTCTCTGGAAACACCATATATTTT	CASYPGGTAVSGNTIYF
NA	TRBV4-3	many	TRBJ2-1	TGCGCCAGCAGCCAAGCGGTAATGCCCCCCGGTGAGCAGTTCTTC	CASSQAVMPPGEQFF
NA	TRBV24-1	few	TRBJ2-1	TGTGCCACCAGTGATCTCCTACGGAAGCATCCAATCTTC	CATSDLLRKHPIF
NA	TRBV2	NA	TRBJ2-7	TGTGCCAGCAGTGAATTTGGGGAGCAGTACTTC	CASSEFGEQYF
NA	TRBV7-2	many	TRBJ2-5	TGTGCCAGCAGCTTAAATCCCGGGAGAAAGGAGACCCAGTACTTC	CASSLNPGRKETQYF
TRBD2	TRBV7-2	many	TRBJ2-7	TGTGCCAGCAGCACGGGACTAGCCCCCTACGAGCAGTACTTC	CASSTGLAPYEQYF
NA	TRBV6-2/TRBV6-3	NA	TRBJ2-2	TGTGCCAGCAGTTTAAACGCTGGAACCGGGGAGCTGTTTTTT	CASSLNAGTGELFF
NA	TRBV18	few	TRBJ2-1	TGTGCCAGCTCCCGCTCGGGGGAGTTACTCAATGAGCAGTTCTTC	CASSRSGELLNEQFF
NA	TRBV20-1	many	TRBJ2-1	TGCAGTGCTGTCGGACCCAGCTCCTACAATGAGCAGTTCTTC	CSAVGPSSYNEQFF
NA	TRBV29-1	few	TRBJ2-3	TGCAGCGTTGTGGGCGGTATTTCAGATACGCAGTATTTT	CSVVGGISDTQYF